These 12 T cell receptor beta chains were all obtained from the same sample, sequenced in a study of T cell repertoires in cytomegalovirus infection. No antigens are known for them. TCRdb recomputed calls from the reads with MiXCR, one row per CDR3 protein. The sample has under 300,000 distinct CDR3 sequences; around 20% are singletons. This sample comprised cultured PBMCs, obtained from culture after CMV antigen stimulation. These receptors all come from a human donor in good health (CMV status not recorded). Some clones in this sample may be carry-over from other donors' samples.

The chain couples TRBV20-1 to TRBJ1-2; D not resolved. The CDR3 runs to 14 residues. The germline V gene encodes CDR1 DFQATT and CDR2 SNEGSKA (reference sequence). Trimming cost V 0 bases and J 2 bases, with 10 bases left between them. The DNA for the CDR3 is TGCAGTGCTAGAGATAATCTGAGAAACTATGGCTACACCTTC. Its translation: CSARDNLRNYGYTF.

A few counts support this clonotype. The chain uses TRBV5-1 and TRBJ2-1, with 11 bases aligning to TRBD2. Germline V lookup: CDR1 SGHRS, CDR2 YFSETQ. This CDR3 spans 17 amino acids. Trimming cost V 3 bases and J 1 base; bases outside gene matches: 6. CDR3 DNA sequence: TGCGCCAGCAGCTGGGGGGGGACTAGCGGTTCCTACAATGAGCAGTTCTTC. This translates into CASSWGGTSGSYNEQFF.

The V and J genes are TRBV7-8 and TRBJ2-7, with D perhaps TRBD1 (6 bases). The V end was cut by 1 base, the J end by 10 bases, with 17 bases between. This CDR3 is built from 14 residues. Germline V gives CDR1 SGHVS, CDR2 FQNEAQ. The CDR3 DNA is TGTGCCAGCAGCTTAGGTACGGGTGGACAGAGCCAGTACGTC. Its translation: CASSLGTGGQSQYV.

There are a few counts of this clonotype. This chain joins TRBV2 and TRBJ2-7; D could derive from TRBD1 or TRBD2 (5 bases each). Germline V gene sequence: CDR1 SNHLY, CDR2 FYNNEI. CDR3 length equals 13 residues. Between the trimmed V and J ends, which lost 1 base and 3 bases, there was a span of 7 bases. The CDR3 nucleotides read TGTGCCAGCAGTGAAGTGGGGGACTACGAGCAGTACTTC. Protein product: CASSEVGDYEQYF.

This chain links TRBV7-8 with TRBJ2-1; D ambiguous. V shed 2 bases and J shed 8 bases, with 10 bases lying between them. The CDR3 covers 13 residues. Germline V lookup: CDR1 SGHVS, CDR2 FQNEAQ. The CDR3 nucleotides read TGTGCCAGCAGCTTATACCCAGAACATGAGCAGTTCTTC. This codes for CASSLYPEHEQFF. Using reference TRBV7-8 and TRBJ2-1 for the parts outside the CDR3, the full variable domain is GAGVSQSPRYKVAKRGQDVALRCDPISGHVSLFWYQQALGQGPEFLTYFQNEAQLDKSGLPSDRFFAERPEGSVSTLKIQRTQQEDSAVYLCASSLYPEHEQFFGPGTRLTVL.

The gene calls are TRBV12-3 or TRBV12-4 and TRBJ1-5; no clear D. V dropped 3 bases and J dropped 1 base, with 4 bases sitting between them. This CDR3 contains 13 residues. CDR3: CASSFVSNQPQHF. In DNA form, the CDR3 reads TGTGCCAGCAGTTTTGTCAGCAATCAGCCCCAGCATTTT.

In its sample, this clonotype was seen a few times. V and J are TRBV29-1 and TRBJ2-5, with D unclear. Trimming removed 6 bases at V and 5 bases at J, with 7 bases between. This CDR3 contains 10 residues. Germline CDR1 is SQVTM and CDR2 is ANQGSEA. The CDR3 DNA is TGCAGCGTCCGAATCGAGACCCAGTACTTC. Its protein product is CSVRIETQYF.

This clonotype has only a few counts. The chain couples TRBV6-1 to TRBJ2-7; perhaps TRBD2 as D (6 bases). V was trimmed by 6 bases and J by 1 base, leaving 16 bases between them. CDR3 length: 15 residues. CDR1 MNHNS and CDR2 SASEGT come from the germline V gene. This CDR3 is CASSRDSRPSYEQYF. The CDR3, as DNA: TGTGCCAGCAGCCGGGACTCCCGGCCATCCTACGAGCAGTACTTC.

The chain links TRBV7-8 to TRBJ2-5, with 8 bases fitting TRBD2. Germline trimming cut 4 bases from V and 2 bases from J; bases unmatched to any gene: 6. The germline V gene has CDR1 SGHVS and CDR2 FQNEAQ. This CDR3 is 15 amino acids long. The CDR3 DNA is TGTGCCAGCAGCTCTATAGCGGGAAGACAAGAGACCCAGTACTTC. Translation gives CASSSIAGRQETQYF.

The CDR3 sequence is CATSDRVYGYTF. The CDR3 DNA sequence: TGTGCCACCTCGGACAGGGTGTATGGCTACACCTTC. The chain is built from TRBV19 and TRBJ1-2, with 8 bases aligning to TRBD1. The CDR3 extends over 12 amino acids. The V segment lost 10 bases and the J segment 5 bases; nucleotides outside the gene matches: 6. Germline CDR1 is LNHDA and CDR2 is SQIVND (reference sequence).

The rearrangement links TRBV6-2 or TRBV6-3 to TRBJ2-7; 8 bases fit TRBD2. This CDR3 comprises 12 residues. Germline V gene sequence: CDR1 MNHEY, CDR2 SVGEGT. The V segment lost 5 bases and the J segment 6 bases; nucleotides outside the gene matches: 3. CDR3 protein: CASSGTRAEQYV. The DNA of the CDR3 is TGTGCCAGCAGTGGGACTAGGGCCGAGCAGTACGTC.

The sample holds many counts of this clonotype. The chain couples TRBV7-2 to TRBJ1-1; D gene uncertain. This CDR3 is built from 13 residues. Trimming removed 5 bases at V and 6 bases at J, with 13 bases between. Per germline, CDR1 SGHTA and CDR2 FQGNSA. CDR3 region: CASSPGYRSEAFF. The CDR3 nucleotides read TGTGCCAGCAGCCCGGGGTATCGATCTGAAGCTTTCTTT.